Below are 14 T cell receptor beta chains sequenced from a single sample in a study of blood T cell repertoires in COVID-19. Generated by immunoSEQ multiplex PCR, the TCRdb table keeps only in-frame clones and is missing some. The sample lists around 100,000 clones; 75% to 90% were seen once. The sequenced sample consisted of peripheral blood. The receptors originated from a man aged 80 or over with acute or convalescent COVID-19.

This clone showed up just once. J is TRBJ2-7 and V is TRBV24-1; 12 nucleotides line up with TRBD1. CDR1 is KGHDR and CDR2 is SFDVKD in the germline V gene. The CDR3 totals 16 residues. V was clipped by 4 bases and J by 6 bases; unmatched bases: 9. In DNA form, the CDR3 reads TGTGCCACCAGTGACCCAACCGGGACAGGGGGCGGCGAGCAGTACTTC. It codes for CATSDPTGTGGGEQYF.

This clone appeared a few times. The rearrangement joins TRBV27 to TRBJ2-7; D perhaps matches TRBD2 (6 bases). This CDR3 has 15 residues. Trimming left V 3 bases short and J 3 bases short, with 15 bases between. Germline V lookup: CDR1 MNHEY, CDR2 SMNVEV (reference sequence). CDR3 in amino acids: CASSFARGFDYEQYF. The CDR3 DNA is TGTGCCAGCAGTTTCGCACGGGGGTTTGACTACGAGCAGTACTTC.

This sequence joins TRBV7-2 and TRBJ2-3, with 7 bases matching TRBD1. The CDR3 is 17 amino acids. Losses at the gene ends were 3 bases for V and 5 bases for J; bases not matched to a gene: 14. CDR1 SGHTA and CDR2 FQGNSA come from the germline V gene. This CDR3 is CASSLRTGLRAGDTQYF. The CDR3 DNA reads TGTGCCAGCAGCTTGAGGACAGGTCTTAGGGCTGGAGATACGCAGTATTTT.

This clone was recorded a few times. This chain uses TRBV28 with TRBJ1-6; maybe TRBD1 (5 bases). The CDR3 runs 16 residues. CDR1 is MDHEN, CDR2 SYDVKM, per germline. V was cut by 6 bases and J by 4 bases, with 16 bases left in between. CDR3 coding DNA: TGTGCCAGCAGCACCCCGACCAGGGCGTATAATTCACCCCTCCACTTT. This encodes CASSTPTRAYNSPLHF.

CDR3 sequence (DNA): TGTGCCAGCTCCCTGGTCGCGGACAGCCGCTCCTACGAGCAGTACTTC. This gives the protein CASSLVADSRSYEQYF. V is TRBV18 and J is TRBJ2-7; D might be TRBD1 (6 bases). CDR1 is KGHSH and CDR2 is LQKENI in the germline V gene. Trimming took off 6 bases at V and 0 bases at J, with 18 bases between the two ends. The CDR3 extends over 16 amino acids.

The chain links TRBV25-1 to TRBJ1-2, with D unresolved. The CDR3 is 14 amino acids. Trimming cost V 2 bases and J 5 bases, with 12 bases left between them. Germline lookup yields CDR1 MGHDK and CDR2 SYGVNS. The CDR3 bases are TGTGCCAGCAGTGAAGGAGTTTCATTATATGGCTACACCTTC. Translated, it gives CASSEGVSLYGYTF.

The rearrangement uses TRBV5-5 and TRBJ1-4, with TRBD1 as a possible D gene (5 bases). Germline V gives CDR1 SGHKS, CDR2 YYEKEE (reference sequence). CDR3 size: 15 residues. V dropped 0 bases and J dropped 5 bases, with 11 bases sitting between them. The CDR3 DNA sequence: TGTGCCAGCAGCTTGGAAGGACACAGAAATGAAAAACTGTTTTTT. It codes for CASSLEGHRNEKLFF.

The gene calls are TRBV10-3 and TRBJ2-7, with TRBD2 matching over 7 bases. Germline V CDR1 and CDR2: ENHRY, SYGVKD. Trimming cost V 0 bases and J 1 base; bases outside gene matches: 6. The CDR3 is 16 residues long. The CDR3 nucleotides are TGTGCCATCAGTGAGTCTAAGCGGGAATCGTCCTACGAGCAGTACTTC. This encodes CAISESKRESSYEQYF.

The V call is TRBV28, the J call TRBJ2-1; 12 bases map to TRBD2. The CDR3 spans 14 residues. Per germline, CDR1 MDHEN and CDR2 SYDVKM. Germline trimming cut 5 bases from V and 13 bases from J; bases unmatched to any gene: 9. This chain's CDR3 is CASSAPSGRASQFF. The DNA of the CDR3 is TGTGCCAGCAGTGCCCCTAGCGGGAGGGCCTCCCAGTTCTTC. Drawing the rest from reference TRBV28 and TRBJ2-1, the complete variable domain is DVKVTQSSRYLVKRTGEKVFLECVQDMDHENMFWYRQDPGLGLRLIYFSYDVKMKEKGDIPEGYSVSREKKERFSLILESASTNQTSMYLCASSAPSGRASQFFGPGTRLTVL.

Only one count was recorded for this clone. The chain combines TRBV27 with TRBJ1-1, with D possibly being TRBD1 (5 bases). CDR1 and CDR2 from the germline V gene are MNHEY and SMNVEV (reference sequence). With 6 bases removed from V and 1 base from J, the gap between germline ends came to 6 bases. The CDR3 sequence is 12 residues long. The CDR3 DNA reads as TGTGCCAGCAGCGGGGGGAACACTGAAGCTTTCTTT. Encoded protein: CASSGGNTEAFF.

The rearrangement links TRBV6-5 to TRBJ2-2; 8 nucleotides align to TRBD1. Germline-derived CDR1 and CDR2 are MNHEY and SVGAGI. The CDR3 has 15 amino acids. Losses at the gene ends were 5 bases for V and 1 base for J; bases not matched to a gene: 3. Written as DNA, the CDR3 is TGTGCCAGCAGTCCCGGGACAGGGAACACCGGGGAGCTGTTTTTT. This gives the protein CASSPGTGNTGELFF.

In its sample, this clone was seen once. The chain's CDR3 is CATSVSGGITGELFF. DNA for the CDR3: TGTGCCACCAGTGTGTCCGGGGGGATCACCGGGGAGCTGTTTTTT. The chain links TRBV24-1 to TRBJ2-2, with TRBD2 matching over 7 bases. V was pared by 5 bases and J by 4 bases, with 6 bases of the junction left unmatched. From germline, CDR1 is KGHDR and CDR2 SFDVKD. CDR3 size: 15 residues.

J is TRBJ2-3 and V is TRBV29-1; 9 bases align to TRBD1. Germline CDR1 is SQVTM and CDR2 is ANQGSEA. The CDR3 spans 14 residues. The junction had 5 bases not matched to a gene; V was cut back by 3 bases and J by 4 bases. The CDR3 loop reads CSVEGQGQADTQYF. The CDR3 coding sequence is TGCAGCGTTGAGGGACAGGGCCAGGCAGATACGCAGTATTTT.

The chain uses TRBV13 and TRBJ2-7; 8 bases align to TRBD1. The CDR3 contains 14 residues. The V and J ends lost 1 base and 4 bases, in that order; junction bases with no gene match: 3. Per germline, CDR1 PRHDT and CDR2 FYEKMQ (reference sequence). CDR3 loop: CASSLVGQGYEQYF. For the CDR3, the DNA is TGTGCCAGCAGCTTAGTCGGACAGGGTTACGAGCAGTACTTC.